This paragraph covers one T cell receptor beta chain sequence. Produced via immunoSEQ multiplex PCR; TCRdb's table is partial and in-frame only. The sample shows more than 150,000 clones, around nine tenths of them seen only once. The data were obtained in a study of blood T cell repertoires in COVID-19. On the study more broadly: The United States, Italy and Spain provided the acute and convalescent COVID-19 samples.

CDR3 length equals 15 residues. The trim removed 6 bases at V and 0 bases at J, leaving 4 bases unmatched. The germline gives CDR1 LNHDA, CDR2 SQIVND (reference sequence). This clonotype originated in a young woman who had recovered from COVID-19. The material sequenced was peripheral blood. V usage is TRBV19 and J usage is TRBJ2-2, with 7 bases matching TRBD1. In nucleotides, the CDR3 is TGTGCCAGTAGGACTGGGACAGCGAACACCGGGGAGCTGTTTTTT. It encodes CASRTGTANTGELFF.